This T cell receptor beta chain originates from a study of cytomegalovirus exposure and HLA in healthy donors. Study-level background: The 100 to 150 validation repertoires, a later analysis reported, used the same platform as the 600 to 850 repertoires from the first cohort. Overall study findings and caveats: Later, an analysis found that TCR clusters from the first cohort tended to co-occur in the 95 to 150 validation repertoires. Rare sequences made up most TCRs, while some public TCRs were found in many donors.

The donors were part of the validation cohort of 95 to 150 subjects. That cohort was separate from the first cohort, which comprised some 670 subjects. The protocol was immunoSEQ multiplex PCR, while the TCRdb copy is restricted to in-frame clones and leaves out a portion. The sample includes roughly 250,000 clones, almost 90% of them seen just once. The CDR3 length is 15 residues. V shed 6 bases and J shed 10 bases, with 19 bases lying between them. Germline-derived CDR1 and CDR2 are MDHEN and SYDVKM. With respect to this clone: Antigen: not known.

Sample: PBMCs. The V call is TRBV28, the J call TRBJ1-6; perhaps TRBD1 as D (6 bases). This clonotype was obtained from a woman aged 18-30 years in good health and CMV-seronegative. In DNA form, the CDR3 reads TGTGCCAGCAGCAATTTGGGCAGGGGTCACTCACCCCTCCACTTT. Translation gives CASSNLGRGHSPLHF.